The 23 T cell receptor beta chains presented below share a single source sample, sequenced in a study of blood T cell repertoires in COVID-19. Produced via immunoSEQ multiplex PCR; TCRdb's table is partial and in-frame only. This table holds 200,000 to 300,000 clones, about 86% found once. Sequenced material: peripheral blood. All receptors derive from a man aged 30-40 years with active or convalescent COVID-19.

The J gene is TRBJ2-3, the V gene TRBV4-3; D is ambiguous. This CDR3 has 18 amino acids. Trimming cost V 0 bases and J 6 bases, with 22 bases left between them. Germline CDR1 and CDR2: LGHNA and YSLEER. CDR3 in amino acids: CASSQDLWRDGVLDTQYF. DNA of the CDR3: TGCGCCAGCAGCCAAGATCTTTGGCGTGACGGAGTGTTGGATACGCAGTATTTT.

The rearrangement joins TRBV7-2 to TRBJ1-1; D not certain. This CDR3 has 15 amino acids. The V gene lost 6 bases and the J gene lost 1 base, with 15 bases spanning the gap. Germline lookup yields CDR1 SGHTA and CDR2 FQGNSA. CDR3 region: CASRSLKLANTEAFF. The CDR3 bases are TGTGCCAGCAGATCACTGAAATTAGCGAACACTGAAGCTTTCTTT.

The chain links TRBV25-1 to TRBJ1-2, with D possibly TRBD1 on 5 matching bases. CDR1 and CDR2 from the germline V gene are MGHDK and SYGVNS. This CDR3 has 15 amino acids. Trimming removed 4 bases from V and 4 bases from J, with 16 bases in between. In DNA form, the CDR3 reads TGTGCCAGCAGTGCCCCAGGGATTCGGGTCTATGGCTACACCTTC. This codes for CASSAPGIRVYGYTF.

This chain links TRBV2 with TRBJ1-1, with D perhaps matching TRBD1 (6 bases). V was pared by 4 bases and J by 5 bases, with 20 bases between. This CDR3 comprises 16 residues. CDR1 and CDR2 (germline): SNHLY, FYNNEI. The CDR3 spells CASSVWVNRVRTEAFF. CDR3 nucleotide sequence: TGTGCCAGCAGTGTCTGGGTGAACAGGGTAAGAACTGAAGCTTTCTTT.

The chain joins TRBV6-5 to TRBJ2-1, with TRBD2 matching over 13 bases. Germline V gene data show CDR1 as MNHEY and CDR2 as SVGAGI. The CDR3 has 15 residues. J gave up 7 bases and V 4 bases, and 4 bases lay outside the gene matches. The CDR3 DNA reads TGTGCCAGCAGTTCGACTAGCGGGGGGACAAATGAGCAGTTCTTC. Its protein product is CASSSTSGGTNEQFF.

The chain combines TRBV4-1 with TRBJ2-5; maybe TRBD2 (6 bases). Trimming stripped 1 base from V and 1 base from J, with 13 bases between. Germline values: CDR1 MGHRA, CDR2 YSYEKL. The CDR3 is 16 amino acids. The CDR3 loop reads CASSQVAPGLQETQYF. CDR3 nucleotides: TGCGCCAGCAGCCAAGTCGCACCGGGACTCCAAGAGACCCAGTACTTC.

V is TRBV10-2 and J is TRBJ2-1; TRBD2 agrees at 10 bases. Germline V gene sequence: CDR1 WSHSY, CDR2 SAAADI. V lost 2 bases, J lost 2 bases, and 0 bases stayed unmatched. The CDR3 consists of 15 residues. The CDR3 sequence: CASSESGGAYNEQFF. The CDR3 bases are TGCGCCAGCAGTGAGAGCGGGGGGGCCTACAATGAGCAGTTCTTC.

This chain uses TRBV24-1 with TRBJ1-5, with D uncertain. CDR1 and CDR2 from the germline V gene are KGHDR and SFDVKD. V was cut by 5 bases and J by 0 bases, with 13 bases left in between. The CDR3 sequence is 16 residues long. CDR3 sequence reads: CATSVESGLSNQPQHF. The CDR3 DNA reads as TGTGCCACCAGTGTCGAATCTGGCCTTAGCAATCAGCCCCAGCATTTT.

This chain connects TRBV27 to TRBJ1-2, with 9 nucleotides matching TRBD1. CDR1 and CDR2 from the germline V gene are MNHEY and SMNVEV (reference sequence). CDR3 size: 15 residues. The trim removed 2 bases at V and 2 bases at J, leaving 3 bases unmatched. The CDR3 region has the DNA TGTGCCAGCAGTTTAGTTGGACAGGGGAACTATGGCTACACCTTC. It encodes CASSLVGQGNYGYTF.

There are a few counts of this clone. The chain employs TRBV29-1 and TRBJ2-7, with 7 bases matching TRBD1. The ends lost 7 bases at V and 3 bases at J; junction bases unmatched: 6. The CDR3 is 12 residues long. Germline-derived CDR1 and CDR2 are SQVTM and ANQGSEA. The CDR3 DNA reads TGCAGCGCAACGGGACAGAGCTACGAGCAGTACTTC. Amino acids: CSATGQSYEQYF.

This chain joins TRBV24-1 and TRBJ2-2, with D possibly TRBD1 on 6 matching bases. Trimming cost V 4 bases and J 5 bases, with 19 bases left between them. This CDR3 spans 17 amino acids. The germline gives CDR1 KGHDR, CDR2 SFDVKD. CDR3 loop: CATSEARQGLTTGELFF. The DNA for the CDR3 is TGTGCCACCAGTGAGGCCAGGCAGGGGCTCACGACCGGGGAGCTGTTTTTT.

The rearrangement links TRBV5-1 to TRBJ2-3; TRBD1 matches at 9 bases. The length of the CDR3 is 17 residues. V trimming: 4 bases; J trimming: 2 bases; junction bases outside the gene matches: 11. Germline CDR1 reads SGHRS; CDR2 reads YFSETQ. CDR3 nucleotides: TGCGCCAGCAGCAGACAGGGGGTGACACTATACACAGATACGCAGTATTTT. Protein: CASSRQGVTLYTDTQYF.

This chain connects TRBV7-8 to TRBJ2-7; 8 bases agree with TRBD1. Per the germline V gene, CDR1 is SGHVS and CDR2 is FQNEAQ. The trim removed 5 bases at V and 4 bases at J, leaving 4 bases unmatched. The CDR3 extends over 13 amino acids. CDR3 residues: CASSLDRAYEQYF. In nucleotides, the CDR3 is TGTGCCAGCAGCCTGGACAGGGCGTACGAGCAGTACTTC.

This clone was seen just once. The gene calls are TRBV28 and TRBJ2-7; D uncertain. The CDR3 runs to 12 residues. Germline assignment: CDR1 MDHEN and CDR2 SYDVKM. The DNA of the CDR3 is TGTGCCAGCAGTTTACTCGGTGGGCAGGTCCAAGTC. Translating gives CASSLLGGQVQV.

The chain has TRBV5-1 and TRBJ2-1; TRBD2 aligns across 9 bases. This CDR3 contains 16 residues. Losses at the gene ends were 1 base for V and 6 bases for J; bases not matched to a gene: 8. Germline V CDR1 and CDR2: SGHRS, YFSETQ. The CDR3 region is CASSLRLAGRSNEQFF. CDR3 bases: TGCGCCAGCAGCTTGCGGCTAGCGGGGAGATCCAATGAGCAGTTCTTC. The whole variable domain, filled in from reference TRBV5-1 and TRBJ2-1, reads KAGVTQTPRYLIKTRGQQVTLSCSPISGHRSVSWYQQTPGQGLQFLFEYFSETQRNKGNFPGRFSGRQFSNSRSEMNVSTLELGDSALYLCASSLRLAGRSNEQFFGPGTRLTVL.

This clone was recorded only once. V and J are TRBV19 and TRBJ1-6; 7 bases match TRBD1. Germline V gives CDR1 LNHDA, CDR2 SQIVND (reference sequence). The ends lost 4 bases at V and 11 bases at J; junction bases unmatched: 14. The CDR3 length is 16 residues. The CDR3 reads CASSKTTSTGDAPLHF. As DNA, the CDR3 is TGTGCCAGTAGTAAAACAACCTCCACAGGGGACGCACCCCTCCACTTT.

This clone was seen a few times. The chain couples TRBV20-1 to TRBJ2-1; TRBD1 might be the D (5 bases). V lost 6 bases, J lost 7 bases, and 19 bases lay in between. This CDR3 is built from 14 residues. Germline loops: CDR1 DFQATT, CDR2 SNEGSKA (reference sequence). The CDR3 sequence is CSASGTGLGNEQFF. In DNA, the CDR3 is TGCAGTGCGAGTGGCACAGGTCTAGGGAATGAGCAGTTCTTC.

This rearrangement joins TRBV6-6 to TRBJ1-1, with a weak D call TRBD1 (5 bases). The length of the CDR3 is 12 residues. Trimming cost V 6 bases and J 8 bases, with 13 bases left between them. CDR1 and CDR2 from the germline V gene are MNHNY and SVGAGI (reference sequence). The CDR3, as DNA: TGTGCCAGCAGCCCTGTTGGGGCGGAAGCTTTCTTT. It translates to CASSPVGAEAFF.

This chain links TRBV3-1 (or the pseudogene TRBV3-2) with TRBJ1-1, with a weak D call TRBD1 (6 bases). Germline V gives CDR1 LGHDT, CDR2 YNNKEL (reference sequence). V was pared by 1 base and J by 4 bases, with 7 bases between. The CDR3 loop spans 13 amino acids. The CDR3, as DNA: TGTGCCAGCAGCCAAGTAGGGGGCACTGAAGCTTTCTTT. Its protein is CASSQVGGTEAFF.

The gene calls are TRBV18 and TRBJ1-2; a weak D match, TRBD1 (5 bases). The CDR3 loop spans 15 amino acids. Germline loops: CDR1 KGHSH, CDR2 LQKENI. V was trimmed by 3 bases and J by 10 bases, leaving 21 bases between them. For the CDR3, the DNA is TGTGCCAGCTCACCCTTGGACACCTCGTTCAATAACTACACCTTC. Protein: CASSPLDTSFNNYTF.

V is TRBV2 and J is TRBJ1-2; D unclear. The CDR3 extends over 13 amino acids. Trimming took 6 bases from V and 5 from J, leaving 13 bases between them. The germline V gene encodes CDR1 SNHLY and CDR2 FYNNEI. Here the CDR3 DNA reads TGTGCCAGCAGCGACCGCGCGGCATATGGCTACACCTTC. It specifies CASSDRAAYGYTF.

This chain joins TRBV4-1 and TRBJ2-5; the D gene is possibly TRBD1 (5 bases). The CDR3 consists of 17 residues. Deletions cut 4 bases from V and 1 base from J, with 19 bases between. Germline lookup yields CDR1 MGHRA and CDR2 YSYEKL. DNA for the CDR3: TGCGCCAGCAGCCCCGAACGAGTCGCAGGGTCCCAAGAGACCCAGTACTTC. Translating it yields CASSPERVAGSQETQYF.

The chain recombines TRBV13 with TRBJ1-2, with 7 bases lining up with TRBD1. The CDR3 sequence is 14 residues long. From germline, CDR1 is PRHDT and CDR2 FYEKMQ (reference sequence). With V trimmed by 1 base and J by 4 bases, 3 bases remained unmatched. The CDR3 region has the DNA TGTGCCAGCAGCTTAGTGACAGGGACCTATGGCTACACCTTC. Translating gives CASSLVTGTYGYTF.